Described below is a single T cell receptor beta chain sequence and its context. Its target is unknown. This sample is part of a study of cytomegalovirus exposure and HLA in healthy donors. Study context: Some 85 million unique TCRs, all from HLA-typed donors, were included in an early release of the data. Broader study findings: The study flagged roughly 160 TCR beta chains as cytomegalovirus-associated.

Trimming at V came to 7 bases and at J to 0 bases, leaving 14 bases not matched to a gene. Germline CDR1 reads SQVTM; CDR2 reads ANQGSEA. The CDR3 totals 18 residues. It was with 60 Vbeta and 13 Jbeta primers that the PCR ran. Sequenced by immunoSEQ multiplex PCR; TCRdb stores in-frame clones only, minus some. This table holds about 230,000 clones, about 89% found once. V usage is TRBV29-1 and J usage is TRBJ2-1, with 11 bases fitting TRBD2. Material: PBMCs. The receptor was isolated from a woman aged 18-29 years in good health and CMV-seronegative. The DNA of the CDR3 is TGCAGCGGCACTCTAGCGGGAGGAGGTAAGAGCTCCTACAATGAGCAGTTCTTC. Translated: CSGTLAGGGKSSYNEQFF.